What follows are 13 T cell receptor beta chains derived from one specimen sequenced in a study of beta chain features in type 1 diabetes. Their target antigens are unknown. As every portion of the isolated RNA was reverse transcribed, the sequencing read expressed TCRB transcripts. TCRdb keeps only in-frame clones here, not all; method: immunoSEQ multiplex PCR. The profile shows approximately 270,000 clones, roughly an eighth of them singletons. General observations from the study: Moderate but significant shortening of TCRB CDR3s was recorded in all four CD4+ subsets from Type 1 diabetes patients.

The sequenced sample consisted of naive CD4+ T cells from blood. These receptors all come from a man in his thirties or forties with type 1 diabetes.

This sequence joins TRBV6-5 and TRBJ2-7, with TRBD1 as a possible D gene (5 bases). The CDR3 has 15 residues. Per germline, CDR1 MNHEY and CDR2 SVGAGI. The V gene lost 2 bases and the J gene lost 2 bases, with 13 bases spanning the gap. The CDR3 reads CASSYAGYYTYEQYF. The CDR3 DNA is TGTGCCAGCAGTTACGCAGGGTACTACACCTACGAGCAGTACTTC.

The sample holds a few counts of this clone. The rearrangement links TRBV28 to TRBJ2-1; tentatively, D is TRBD2 (6 bases). The germline V gene encodes CDR1 MDHEN and CDR2 SYDVKM. Trimming took off 2 bases at V and 10 bases at J, with 9 bases between the two ends. The CDR3 contains 12 residues. The CDR3 region has the DNA TGTGCCAGCAGTTTAGGGGGGAGGGAGCAGTTCTTC. Amino acids: CASSLGGREQFF.

This clone turned up a few times. The chain joins TRBV9 to TRBJ2-1; TRBD2 agrees at 7 bases. The CDR3 is 16 residues long. V lost 0 bases and J lost 4; bases outside the gene matches: 7. CDR1 SGDLS and CDR2 YYNGEE come from the germline V gene. CDR3 bases: TGTGCCAGCAGCGTAGGAGGGCTAGCGGTTTACAATGAGCAGTTCTTC. Its protein is CASSVGGLAVYNEQFF.

This chain uses TRBV2 with TRBJ2-7, with D possibly being TRBD1 (6 bases). Germline CDR1 reads SNHLY; CDR2 reads FYNNEI. CDR3 length equals 14 residues. Trimming shortened V by 4 bases and J by 2 bases, and 12 bases separated the two germline ends. The DNA for the CDR3 is TGTGCCAGCAGTGTATCAGGGGTCCCCTACGAGCAGTACTTC. Its translation: CASSVSGVPYEQYF.

This chain's CDR3 is CASSPTRGNEKLFF. CDR3 nucleotides: TGTGCCAGCTCACCGACCAGGGGAAATGAAAAACTGTTTTTT. The chain uses TRBV18 and TRBJ1-4; possibly TRBD1 for D (6 bases). The CDR3 is made up of 14 amino acids. Trimming left V 3 bases short and J 5 bases short, with 10 bases between. Germline CDR1 KGHSH, CDR2 LQKENI.

The chain is built from TRBV27 and TRBJ2-7, with 9 bases fitting TRBD1. CDR1 and CDR2 from the germline V gene are MNHEY and SMNVEV (reference sequence). J lost 5 bases, V lost 4 bases, and 12 bases had no gene match. The CDR3 length is 16 residues. CDR3 sequence: CASSSSQGAQTNEQYF. CDR3 sequence (DNA): TGTGCCAGCAGTTCCTCACAGGGGGCGCAGACTAACGAGCAGTACTTC.

In its sample, this clone was seen a few times. J is TRBJ2-7 and V is TRBV18, with TRBD1 matching over 9 bases. Trimming took 3 bases from V and 4 from J; bases not matched to a gene: 7. The CDR3 is 15 residues long. Germline loops: CDR1 KGHSH, CDR2 LQKENI. The CDR3 DNA is TGTGCCAGCTCACCGGGACAGGGTAAAACGTACGAGCAGTACTTC. As protein: CASSPGQGKTYEQYF. The full variable domain, rest sourced from reference TRBV18 and TRBJ2-7, is NAGVMQNPRHLVRRRGQEARLRCSPMKGHSHVYWYRQLPEEGLKFMVYLQKENIIDESGMPKERFSAEFPKEGPSILRIQQVVRGDSAAYFCASSPGQGKTYEQYFGPGTRLTVT.

This clone turned up a few times. J is TRBJ1-3 and V is TRBV6-5; D uncertain. V was clipped by 5 bases and J by 0 bases, with 11 bases between them. The CDR3 consists of 15 residues. Germline values: CDR1 MNHEY, CDR2 SVGAGI. CDR3 DNA sequence: TGTGCCAGCAGTCCGACTGGCGCCTCTGGAAACACCATATATTTT. Translation: CASSPTGASGNTIYF.

The chain recombines TRBV12-5 with TRBJ2-6, with 8 bases that match TRBD1. Losses at the gene ends were 1 base for V and 4 bases for J; bases not matched to a gene: 12. This CDR3 is built from 19 residues. Germline V gives CDR1 LGHNT, CDR2 FRNRAP. In nucleotides, the CDR3 is TGTGCTAGTGGTTTGGCGATAGGGACGCAGGGGGCGGGGGCCAACGTCCTGACTTTC. Translated: CASGLAIGTQGAGANVLTF.

This clone was found a few times. V and J are TRBV10-2 and TRBJ2-5; D remains unclear. Trimming shortened V by 5 bases and J by 6 bases, and 16 bases separated the two germline ends. Germline V gives CDR1 WSHSY, CDR2 SAAADI. This CDR3 comprises 14 residues. The CDR3 loop reads CASSPTEILQTQYF. DNA of the CDR3: TGCGCCAGCAGTCCAACGGAGATATTACAGACCCAGTACTTC.

This clone was seen a few times. The rearrangement joins TRBV4-3 to TRBJ2-3; D unclear. CDR3 length: 14 residues. Trimming cost V 0 bases and J 3 bases, with 7 bases left between them. CDR1 and CDR2 from the germline V gene are LGHNA and YSLEER. In DNA form, the CDR3 reads TGCGCCAGCAGCCAAGATCGGTGGACAGATACGCAGTATTTT. This translates into CASSQDRWTDTQYF.

The rearrangement joins TRBV5-1 to TRBJ1-5; no firm D call. In germline, CDR1 is SGHRS, CDR2 YFSETQ. The CDR3 contains 14 residues. V lost 4 bases to trimming and J lost 3 bases, with 11 bases between them. CDR3 coding DNA: TGCGCCAGCAGCCCGGGAGGGATCAATCAGCCCCAGCATTTT. Translating gives CASSPGGINQPQHF.

The chain recombines TRBV30 with TRBJ1-4; no definite D call. Trimming removed 1 base from V and 5 bases from J, with 11 bases in between. This CDR3 region has 14 residues. The germline gives CDR1 GTSNPN, CDR2 SVGIG (reference sequence). The CDR3 region has the DNA TGTGCCTGGAGTGGCATCTCAGGAAATGAAAAACTGTTTTTT. Residues: CAWSGISGNEKLFF. Drawing the rest from reference TRBV30 and TRBJ1-4, the complete variable domain is SQTIHQWPATLVQPVGSPLSLECTVEGTSNPNLYWYRQAAGRGLQLLFYSVGIGQISSEVPQNLSASRPQDRQFILSSKKLLLSDSGFYLCAWSGISGNEKLFFGSGTQLSVL.